One T cell receptor beta chain is described in this entry. What it binds is not known. Germline CDR1 reads SEHNR; CDR2 reads FQNEAQ (reference sequence). The CDR3 is 17 amino acids. Germline trimming cut 0 bases from V and 5 bases from J; bases unmatched to any gene: 9. The PCR made use of 60 Vbeta and 13 Jbeta primers. Clones were read by immunoSEQ multiplex PCR, and TCRdb kept only the in-frame ones, dropping some. The listing contains tens of thousands of clones. The data derive from a study of cytomegalovirus exposure and HLA in healthy donors. Findings and caveats of the study: Reports indicate that TCR beta sequences accurately predicted the HLA-A and HLA-B alleles of most subjects.

Sequencing input: PBMCs. V is TRBV7-9 and J is TRBJ2-3; 9 nucleotides agree with TRBD1. This receptor was identified in a female donor in good health and CMV-seronegative. The CDR3 reads CASSLAGTGFSVDTQYF. The CDR3 nucleotides read TGTGCCAGCAGCTTAGCCGGGACAGGGTTTTCAGTAGATACGCAGTATTTT.